The clone carrying this T cell receptor (beta chain) was detected only a few times. Its antigen is unknown. Sample time point: newly diagnosed GD, antithyroid drugs for less than 3 months. Scientists built the TCR library using RNA that was extracted from PBMCs. This sample was included in a study of regulatory T cells in long-lasting Graves disease. Study-level points and caveats: Among persistent patients, a larger number of public clonotypes were shared (about 2,700) than among newly diagnosed patients (approximately 970). Compared with new cases, persistent Graves' patients showed reduced TCR diversity.

iRepertoire HTBI primers and Arm-PCR of CDR3 regions built TCR beta libraries. In TCRdb, the multiplex PCR reads were re-called with MiXCR into one record per CDR3 protein. The repertoire includes 410,000 or so distinct CDR3 sequences, just under 15% of them detected once, and approximately 15% sits in the top ten. Looked up from germline, CDR1 is SGHRS and CDR2 is YFSETQ. V lost 9 bases and J lost 3, with 18 bases in between. The CDR3 runs 15 residues. These data also formed part of another study, on T cells in Graves' hyperthyroidism and ophthalmopathy. That source notes: Participants, patients aged 18 to 65, had newly diagnosed hyperthyroidism with a duration under 2 months. HTBI primers were used for first-round RT-PCR of the TCR CDR3.

The starting material was peripheral blood mononuclear cells (PBMCs), obtained at new diagnosis, from a patient treated with antithyroid drugs. The chain employs TRBV5-1 and TRBJ2-2; D gene unclear. This TCR was sampled from a woman aged 25 to 45 with Graves disease. The DNA of the CDR3 is TGCGCCACCCGCGGCCGCCCGGCGGACACCGGGGAGCTGTTTTTT. Protein: CATRGRPADTGELFF.